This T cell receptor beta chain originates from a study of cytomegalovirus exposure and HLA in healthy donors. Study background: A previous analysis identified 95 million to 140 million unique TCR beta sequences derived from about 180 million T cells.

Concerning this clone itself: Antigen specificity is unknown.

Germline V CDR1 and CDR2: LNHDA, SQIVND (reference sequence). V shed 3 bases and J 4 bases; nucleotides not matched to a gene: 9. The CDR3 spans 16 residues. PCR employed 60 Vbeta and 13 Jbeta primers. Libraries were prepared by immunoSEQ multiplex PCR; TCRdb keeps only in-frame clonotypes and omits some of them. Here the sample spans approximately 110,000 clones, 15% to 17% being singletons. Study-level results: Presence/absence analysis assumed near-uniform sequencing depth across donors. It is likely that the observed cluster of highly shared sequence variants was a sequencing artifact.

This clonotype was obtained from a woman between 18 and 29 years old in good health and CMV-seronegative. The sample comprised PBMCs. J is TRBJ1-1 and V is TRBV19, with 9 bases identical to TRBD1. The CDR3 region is CASSIPPGQGGTEAFF. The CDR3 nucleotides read TGTGCCAGTAGTATTCCTCCGGGACAGGGTGGCACTGAAGCTTTCTTT.